Listed below are T cell receptor beta chains from one sample, sequenced in a study of siplizumab effects on memory and regulatory T cells. Here immunoSEQ multiplex PCR was the method, and the copy in TCRdb shows in-frame clones only, minus some. Among roughly 100,000 clones listed, 80% to 95% were seen once. The source material was CD4+ T cells sorted from blood. These receptors all come from a human donor in good health. Each CDR3 is given with its conserved first and last residue. D genes are given only for firm matches. For some rows the clone size is stated as once, few or many, or as a class when expanded; others skip it.

j_call: TRBJ1-5; clone_size: NA; d_call: NA; v_call: TRBV2; cdr3_aa: CASSEHYSNQPQHF; cdr3_nt: TGTGCCAGCAGTGAACATTATAGCAATCAGCCCCAGCATTTT
j_call: TRBJ1-5; clone_size: NA; d_call: NA; v_call: TRBV30; cdr3_aa: CAWSALARDQPQHF; cdr3_nt: TGTGCCTGGAGTGCTCTAGCCCGGGATCAGCCCCAGCATTTT
j_call: TRBJ2-1; clone_size: NA; d_call: NA; v_call: TRBV11-2; cdr3_aa: CASSLGRDYNEQFF; cdr3_nt: TGTGCCAGCAGCTTAGGGCGGGATTACAATGAGCAGTTCTTC
j_call: TRBJ1-1; clone_size: once; d_call: TRBD1; v_call: TRBV18; cdr3_aa: CASSVDRSVEAFF; cdr3_nt: TGTGCCAGCTCCGTGGACAGGTCGGTTGAAGCTTTCTTT
j_call: TRBJ1-1; clone_size: NA; d_call: NA; v_call: TRBV5-4; cdr3_aa: CASSVRTENTEAFF; cdr3_nt: TGTGCCAGCAGCGTTAGGACGGAAAACACTGAAGCTTTCTTT
j_call: TRBJ2-1; clone_size: NA; d_call: TRBD1; v_call: TRBV29-1; cdr3_aa: CSGKGGRTPTNEQFF; cdr3_nt: TGCAGCGGTAAAGGGGGCCGCACCCCAACTAATGAGCAGTTCTTC
j_call: TRBJ2-7; clone_size: NA; d_call: NA; v_call: TRBV7-9; cdr3_aa: CASSLALQGRFYEQYF; cdr3_nt: TGTGCCAGCAGCTTAGCGCTTCAGGGACGATTCTACGAGCAGTACTTC
j_call: TRBJ1-1; clone_size: NA; d_call: NA; v_call: TRBV5-8; cdr3_aa: CASSFRGTSNTEAFF; cdr3_nt: TGTGCCAGCAGCTTCCGGGGGACATCGAACACTGAAGCTTTCTTT
j_call: TRBJ2-3; clone_size: NA; d_call: NA; v_call: TRBV7-3; cdr3_aa: CASSLQPTDTQYF; cdr3_nt: TGTGCCAGCAGCTTACAACCCACAGATACGCAGTATTTT
j_call: TRBJ2-1; clone_size: NA; d_call: NA; v_call: TRBV7-2; cdr3_aa: CASSALSLSYNEQFF; cdr3_nt: TGTGCCAGCAGCGCGCTATCCCTATCCTACAATGAGCAGTTCTTC
j_call: TRBJ1-1; clone_size: NA; d_call: NA; v_call: TRBV28; cdr3_aa: CASSFGPVNTEAFF; cdr3_nt: TGTGCCAGCAGTTTTGGCCCTGTGAACACTGAAGCTTTCTTT
j_call: TRBJ2-1; clone_size: NA; d_call: TRBD1; v_call: TRBV30; cdr3_aa: CAWSTGDPYNEQFF; cdr3_nt: TGTGCCTGGAGTACAGGGGACCCATACAATGAGCAGTTCTTC
j_call: TRBJ2-3; clone_size: NA; d_call: NA; v_call: TRBV28; cdr3_aa: CASSPPRWDTQYF; cdr3_nt: TGTGCCAGCAGTCCACCCAGGTGGGATACGCAGTATTTT
j_call: TRBJ2-2; clone_size: once; d_call: TRBD1; v_call: TRBV5-1; cdr3_aa: CASSQTGQPNTGELFF; cdr3_nt: TGCGCCAGCAGCCAAACGGGACAGCCGAACACCGGGGAGCTGTTTTTT
j_call: TRBJ2-7; clone_size: once; d_call: TRBD2; v_call: TRBV6-6; cdr3_aa: CASSYSGTSSIEQYF; cdr3_nt: TGTGCCAGCAGTTACTCGGGGACTAGCTCTATCGAGCAGTACTTC
j_call: TRBJ2-3; clone_size: NA; d_call: NA; v_call: TRBV6-5; cdr3_aa: CASSFRTSTDTQYF; cdr3_nt: TGTGCCAGCAGTTTCCGTACGAGCACAGATACGCAGTATTTT
j_call: TRBJ2-2; clone_size: NA; d_call: NA; v_call: TRBV18; cdr3_aa: CASSPELTGELFF; cdr3_nt: TGTGCCAGCTCACCCGAATTGACCGGGGAGCTGTTTTTT
j_call: TRBJ1-4; clone_size: NA; d_call: NA; v_call: TRBV6-1; cdr3_aa: CASIVREGSNEKLFF; cdr3_nt: TGTGCCAGCATAGTGAGGGAGGGGTCTAATGAAAAACTGTTTTTT
j_call: TRBJ1-5; clone_size: NA; d_call: NA; v_call: TRBV19; cdr3_aa: CASSMRVYNQPQHF; cdr3_nt: TGTGCCAGTAGTATGAGGGTCTATAATCAGCCCCAGCATTTT
j_call: TRBJ2-2; clone_size: NA; d_call: NA; v_call: TRBV9; cdr3_aa: CASSAGTPTGELFF; cdr3_nt: TGTGCCAGCAGCGCTGGGACGCCGACCGGGGAGCTGTTTTTT
j_call: TRBJ2-3; clone_size: NA; d_call: TRBD2; v_call: TRBV4-2; cdr3_aa: CASSQVAGITDTQYF; cdr3_nt: TGTGCCAGCAGCCAAGTAGCGGGAATCACAGATACGCAGTATTTT
j_call: TRBJ1-1; clone_size: NA; d_call: TRBD1; v_call: TRBV19; cdr3_aa: CASSSKQGRKAEAFF; cdr3_nt: TGTGCCAGTAGTTCCAAACAGGGGAGAAAGGCTGAAGCTTTCTTT
j_call: TRBJ2-7; clone_size: NA; d_call: NA; v_call: TRBV18; cdr3_aa: CASSRTESYEQYF; cdr3_nt: TGTGCCAGCTCACGGACAGAGAGCTACGAGCAGTACTTC
j_call: TRBJ2-2; clone_size: NA; d_call: TRBD2; v_call: TRBV5-1; cdr3_aa: CASSVGLAGVGELFF; cdr3_nt: TGCGCCAGCAGCGTAGGACTAGCGGGAGTCGGGGAGCTGTTTTTT
j_call: TRBJ2-3; clone_size: NA; d_call: TRBD2; v_call: TRBV11-3; cdr3_aa: CASSPHSSGSSTDTQYF; cdr3_nt: TGTGCCAGCAGCCCTCATTCTAGCGGGAGTAGCACAGATACGCAGTATTTT
j_call: TRBJ1-1; clone_size: few; d_call: NA; v_call: TRBV29-1; cdr3_aa: CSVHRGRDTEAFF; cdr3_nt: TGCAGCGTGCACCGGGGTCGGGACACTGAAGCTTTCTTT
j_call: TRBJ2-7; clone_size: once; d_call: TRBD2; v_call: TRBV5-4; cdr3_aa: CASSFRVLGLAGEYEQYF; cdr3_nt: TGTGCCAGCAGCTTCCGTGTTCTGGGACTAGCGGGAGAGTACGAGCAGTACTTC
j_call: TRBJ1-1; clone_size: NA; d_call: NA; v_call: TRBV6-4; cdr3_aa: CASSERQGGTEAFF; cdr3_nt: TGTGCCAGCAGTGAAAGGCAGGGCGGGACTGAAGCTTTCTTT
j_call: TRBJ2-7; clone_size: once; d_call: NA; v_call: TRBV29-1; cdr3_aa: CSVAPLAGDYDEQYF; cdr3_nt: TGCAGCGTTGCCCCGTTGGCAGGGGACTACGACGAGCAGTACTTC
j_call: TRBJ1-5; clone_size: NA; d_call: TRBD1; v_call: TRBV27; cdr3_aa: CASKPSGTGYVRQPQHF; cdr3_nt: TGTGCCAGCAAGCCTTCCGGGACAGGGTATGTTCGTCAGCCCCAGCATTTT
j_call: TRBJ1-1; clone_size: NA; d_call: TRBD1; v_call: TRBV25-1; cdr3_aa: CASSEGGQGRQAFF; cdr3_nt: TGTGCCAGCAGTGAAGGTGGACAGGGGCGGCAAGCTTTCTTT
j_call: TRBJ1-1; clone_size: NA; d_call: NA; v_call: TRBV28; cdr3_aa: CASSPPGSTEAFF; cdr3_nt: TGTGCCAGCAGCCCCCCAGGGAGCACTGAAGCTTTCTTT
j_call: TRBJ1-5; clone_size: NA; d_call: NA; v_call: TRBV11-2; cdr3_aa: CASSLDRNNQPQHF; cdr3_nt: TGTGCCAGCAGCCTGGACAGAAACAATCAGCCCCAGCATTTT
j_call: TRBJ2-5; clone_size: NA; d_call: NA; v_call: TRBV7-8; cdr3_aa: CASTRFQIQGKETQYF; cdr3_nt: TGCGCCAGCACCCGCTTCCAAATACAGGGAAAAGAGACCCAGTACTTC
j_call: TRBJ2-7; clone_size: NA; d_call: NA; v_call: TRBV25-1; cdr3_aa: CASSEIGQGGRDEQYF; cdr3_nt: TGTGCCAGCAGTGAAATAGGGCAGGGAGGTCGGGACGAGCAGTACTTC
j_call: TRBJ1-5; clone_size: NA; d_call: NA; v_call: TRBV6-1; cdr3_aa: CASSEGPGSQPQHF; cdr3_nt: TGTGCCAGCAGTGAAGGCCCGGGCAGTCAGCCCCAGCATTTT
j_call: TRBJ2-3; clone_size: once; d_call: TRBD2; v_call: TRBV5-1; cdr3_aa: CASRREVGGTSTDTQYF; cdr3_nt: TGCGCCAGCAGGCGGGAGGTAGGGGGGACGAGCACAGATACGCAGTATTTT
j_call: TRBJ2-7; clone_size: NA; d_call: NA; v_call: TRBV19; cdr3_aa: CAGPGPWDYEQYF; cdr3_nt: TGTGCCGGTCCCGGGCCCTGGGACTACGAGCAGTACTTC
j_call: TRBJ2-1; clone_size: NA; d_call: TRBD2; v_call: TRBV28; cdr3_aa: CASSFGGRPPNEQFF; cdr3_nt: TGTGCCAGCAGTTTTGGCGGGAGGCCCCCGAATGAGCAGTTCTTC
j_call: TRBJ2-7; clone_size: NA; d_call: NA; v_call: TRBV27; cdr3_aa: CASSLVFGVHEQYF; cdr3_nt: TGTGCCAGCAGTTTAGTCTTTGGGGTGCACGAGCAGTACTTC